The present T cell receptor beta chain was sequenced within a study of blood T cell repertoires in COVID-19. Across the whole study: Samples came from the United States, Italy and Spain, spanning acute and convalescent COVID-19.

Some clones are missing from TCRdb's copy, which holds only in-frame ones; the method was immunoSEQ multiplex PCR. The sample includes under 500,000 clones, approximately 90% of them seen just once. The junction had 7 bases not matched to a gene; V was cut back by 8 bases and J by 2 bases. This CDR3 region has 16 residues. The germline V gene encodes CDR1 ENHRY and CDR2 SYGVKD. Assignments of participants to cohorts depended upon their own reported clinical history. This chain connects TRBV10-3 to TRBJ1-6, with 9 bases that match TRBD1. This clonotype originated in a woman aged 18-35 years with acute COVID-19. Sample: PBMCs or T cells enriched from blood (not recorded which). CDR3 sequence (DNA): TGTGCCATCCAACGGGACAGGGAAACCTATAATTCACCCCTCCACTTT. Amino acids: CAIQRDRETYNSPLHF.